This TCR beta chain appears in the sequencing data of a study of Graves' ophthalmopathy and Graves' hyperthyroidism. Whole-study results and caveats: Blood also harbored most expanded thyroid clonotypes above 0.001 frequency.

As concerns this clonotype: Its target is unknown. A much larger clone lies one base from this, so it may be a read error.

Thyroid ultrasound, orbital computed tomography, TRAb, serum thyroxine and clinical symptoms formed the basis of diagnosis. For repertoire sequencing, the TCR beta CDR3 regions were amplified from RNA transcripts. HTBI primers served in a first-round RT-PCR, which a second-round multiplex PCR followed. TCRdb re-analysed the multiplex PCR reads in MiXCR, keeping a single row per CDR3 protein. The repertoire holds about 1.2 million distinct CDR3 sequences, with about 40% as singletons. Looked up from germline, CDR1 is DFQATT and CDR2 is SNEGSKA (reference sequence). This CDR3 is 12 amino acids long. V shed 4 bases and J shed 2 bases, with 8 bases lying between them.

J is TRBJ2-5 and V is TRBV20-1, with D possibly matching TRBD1 (5 bases). The sample consisted of peripheral blood or thyroid tissue (not recorded which). The source of this sequence is an adult man with Graves' hyperthyroidism. The CDR3 nucleotides read TGCAGTGCTACGACAGCACAAGAGACCCAGTACTTC. It codes for CSATTAQETQYF.